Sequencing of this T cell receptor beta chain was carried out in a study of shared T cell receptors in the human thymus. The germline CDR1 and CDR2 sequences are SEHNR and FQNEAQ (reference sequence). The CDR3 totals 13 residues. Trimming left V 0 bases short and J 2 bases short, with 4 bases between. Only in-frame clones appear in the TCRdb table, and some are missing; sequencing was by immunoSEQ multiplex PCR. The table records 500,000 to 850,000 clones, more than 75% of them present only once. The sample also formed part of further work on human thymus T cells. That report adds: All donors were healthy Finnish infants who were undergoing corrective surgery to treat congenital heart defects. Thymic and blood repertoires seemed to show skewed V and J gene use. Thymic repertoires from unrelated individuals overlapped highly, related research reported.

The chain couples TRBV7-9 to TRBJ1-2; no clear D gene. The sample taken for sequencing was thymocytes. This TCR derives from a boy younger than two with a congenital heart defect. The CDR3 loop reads CASSLAANYGYTF. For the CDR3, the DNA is TGTGCCAGCAGCTTAGCGGCAAACTATGGCTACACCTTC.